This T cell receptor (beta chain) comes out of a study of T-cell reconstitution after alpha-beta-depleted transplantation in children. It was with unique molecular identifiers that the TCRbeta library was prepared. TCRdb re-analysed the PCR reads in MiXCR, keeping a single row per CDR3 protein. The table shows 250,000 to 400,000 distinct CDR3 sequences, with around 25% occurring only once. This specimen consisted of PBMCs, mostly from graft donor cells, obtained 180 days after TCRalphabeta/CD19-depleted stem cell transplant. The receptor was isolated from a male patient younger than 18 who had a stem cell transplant for acute lymphoblastic leukemia, so the T cells may come from the graft donor.

In DNA, the CDR3 is TGCAGTGCTAGAGATAGGCGACGGGGCGGCGAAAAACTGTTTTTT. Translating it yields CSARDRRRGGEKLFF. The rearrangement uses TRBV20-1 and TRBJ1-4, with a possible D match to TRBD1 (5 bases). This CDR3 is built from 15 residues. CDR1 is DFQATT and CDR2 is SNEGSKA in the germline V gene (reference sequence). V lost 0 bases and J 8 bases, leaving 16 bases between the germline ends.